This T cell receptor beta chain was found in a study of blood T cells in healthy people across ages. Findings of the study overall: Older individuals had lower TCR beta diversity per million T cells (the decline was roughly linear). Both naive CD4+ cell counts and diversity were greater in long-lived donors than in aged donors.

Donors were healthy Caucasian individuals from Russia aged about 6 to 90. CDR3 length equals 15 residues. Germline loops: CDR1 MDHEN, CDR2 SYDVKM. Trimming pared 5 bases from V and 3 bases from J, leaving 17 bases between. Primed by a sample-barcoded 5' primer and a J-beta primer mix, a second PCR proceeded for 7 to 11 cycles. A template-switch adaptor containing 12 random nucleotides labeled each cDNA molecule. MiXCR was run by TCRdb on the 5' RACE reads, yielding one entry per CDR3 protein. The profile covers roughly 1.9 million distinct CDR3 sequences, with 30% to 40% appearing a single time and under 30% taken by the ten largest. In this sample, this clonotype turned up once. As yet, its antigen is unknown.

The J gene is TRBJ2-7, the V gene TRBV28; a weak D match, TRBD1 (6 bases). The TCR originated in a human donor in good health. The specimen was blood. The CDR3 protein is CASSPRIGQIYEQYF. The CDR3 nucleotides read TGTGCCAGCAGTCCCCGCATCGGACAGATCTACGAGCAGTACTTC.